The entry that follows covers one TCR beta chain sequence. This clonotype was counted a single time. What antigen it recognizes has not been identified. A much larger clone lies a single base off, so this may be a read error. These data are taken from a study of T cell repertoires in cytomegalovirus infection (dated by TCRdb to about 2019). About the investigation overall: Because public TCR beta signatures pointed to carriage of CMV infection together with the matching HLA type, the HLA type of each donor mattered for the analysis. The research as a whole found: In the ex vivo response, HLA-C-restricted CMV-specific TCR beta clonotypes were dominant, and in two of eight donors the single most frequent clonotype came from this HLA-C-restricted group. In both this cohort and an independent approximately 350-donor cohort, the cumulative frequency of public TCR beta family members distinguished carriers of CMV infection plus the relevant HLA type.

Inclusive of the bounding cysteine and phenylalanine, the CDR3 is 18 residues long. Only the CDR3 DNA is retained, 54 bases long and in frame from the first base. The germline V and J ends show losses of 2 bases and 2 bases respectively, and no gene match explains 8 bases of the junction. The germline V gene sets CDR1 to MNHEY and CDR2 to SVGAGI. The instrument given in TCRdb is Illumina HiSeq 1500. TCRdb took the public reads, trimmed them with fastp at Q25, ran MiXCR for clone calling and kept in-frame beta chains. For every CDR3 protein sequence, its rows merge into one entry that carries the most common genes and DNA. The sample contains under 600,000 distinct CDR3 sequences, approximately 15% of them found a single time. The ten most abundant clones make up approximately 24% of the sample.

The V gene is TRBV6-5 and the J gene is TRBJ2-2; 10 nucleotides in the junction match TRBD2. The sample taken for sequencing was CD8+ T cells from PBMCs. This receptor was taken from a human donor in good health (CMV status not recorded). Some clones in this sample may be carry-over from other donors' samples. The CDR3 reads CASSYQVAGGPNTGELFF. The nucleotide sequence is TGTGCCAGCAGTTACCAAGTAGCGGGGGGCCCAAACACCGGGGAGCTGTTTTTT.